The rows below give T cell receptor beta chains drawn from one sample of a study of blood T cell repertoires in COVID-19. The protocol was immunoSEQ multiplex PCR, while the TCRdb copy is restricted to in-frame clones and leaves out a portion. The profile covers about 100,000 clones, with roughly 80% appearing a single time and about 4.1% taken by the ten largest. The sample was peripheral blood. Every receptor here comes from a man aged 55 to 70 with acute or convalescent COVID-19. The CDR3 runs from the conserved cysteine through the conserved F or W. Clone size is not always given. Where it is, it says once, few, many or a class for expanded clones.

- TRBJ1-5 TRBV29-1 CSVEGQPQHF
- TRBJ2-5 TRBV7-9 CASSLGVAGSFGKETQYF
- TRBJ2-7 TRBV11-2 CASSPPGPGQYF
- TRBJ1-2 TRBV6-5 CASSYALDREFYGYTF
- TRBJ1-2 TRBV9 CASSARQGIYGYTF
- TRBJ2-1 TRBV10-2 CASFLLAGAYNEQFF
- TRBJ1-5 TRBV7-9 CASSPTGAGSNQPQHF
few TRBJ2-3 TRBV5-4 CASSLVLAGTTDTQYF
- TRBJ1-2 TRBV2 CASRAGVAGYTF
- TRBJ2-7 TRBV2 CASSVPQDYEQYF
few TRBJ1-1 TRBV5-5 CASSLQGANTEAFF
- TRBJ2-5 TRBV10-3 CAISESERGGARETQYF
- TRBJ2-2 TRBV7-9 CASDTGLAGNTGELFF
- TRBJ1-6 TRBV7-6 CASSLVGSSYNSPLHF
- TRBJ1-4 TRBV10-2 CASKRRGNLVANEKLFF
few TRBJ2-7 TRBV30 CAWSRKGVTYEQYF
once TRBJ2-1 TRBV6-2/TRBV6-3 CASSLQGVVPVTFF
- TRBJ1-6 TRBV9 CASSAAGRLDNSPLHF
- TRBJ2-1 TRBV6-4 CASSGVAGEQFF
once TRBJ1-1 TRBV5-4 CASSFPQGGTEAFF
- TRBJ1-2 TRBV6-5 CASKAGLMSLYGYTF